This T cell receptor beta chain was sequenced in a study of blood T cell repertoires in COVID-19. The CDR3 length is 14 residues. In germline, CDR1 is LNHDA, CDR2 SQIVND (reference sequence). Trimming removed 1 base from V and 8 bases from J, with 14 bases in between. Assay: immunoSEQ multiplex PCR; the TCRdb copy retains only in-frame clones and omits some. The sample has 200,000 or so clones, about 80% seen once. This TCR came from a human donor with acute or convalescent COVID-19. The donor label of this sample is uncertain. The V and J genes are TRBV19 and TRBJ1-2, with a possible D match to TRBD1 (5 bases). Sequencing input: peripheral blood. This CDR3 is CASSIGEGVTGYTF. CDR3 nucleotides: TGTGCCAGTAGTATAGGGGAAGGGGTGACCGGCTACACCTTC.